This is a list of T cell receptor beta chains from one sample in a study of cytomegalovirus exposure and HLA in healthy donors. Sequenced by immunoSEQ multiplex PCR; TCRdb stores in-frame clones only, minus some. Among some 110,000 clones, 70% were seen once, and the ten largest hold 8% to 9.5%. The sequencing input was PBMCs. These receptors all come from a man aged 25 to 45 in good health and CMV-seropositive. Each CDR3 is given with its conserved first and last residue.

TRBV6-6	13	CASNVGAVTEAFF
TRBV5-6	12	CASSLLNSPLHF
TRBV18	14	CASSPSGGAYEQYF
TRBV21-1	16	CASSKAGGRGGNTIYF
TRBV11-2	15	CASSLSSGQNYGYTF
TRBV29-1	13	CSGEDSYYNEQFF
TRBV4-1	17	CASSQEIGVSSPYGYTF
TRBV5-1	15	CASSSWDRVGPEAFF
TRBV11-2	14	CASSLGGRVAEAFF
TRBV29-1	14	CSVGRDRGNTEAFF